This T cell receptor (beta chain) is drawn from a study of human T cells and chemical hapten exposure. As for the study in general: Skin on the upper inner arm, roughly 2 cm by roughly 2 cm in size, was sensitized with 2% DPC. TCR yields per sample varied, mainly owing to small pooled library volume differences.

Time point given: patch test 1, 2 weeks after DPC sensitization. Treatment meaning: therapeutic diphenylcyclopropenone sensitization with weekly scalp DPC. V gave up 6 bases and J gave up 3 bases; unmatched junction bases: 8. CDR3 size: 16 residues. CDR1 and CDR2 from the germline V gene are SGHDT and YYEEEE. For the library, individual cDNA molecules each received unique molecular identifiers. MiXCR, applied by TCRdb to the RACE reads, yields one record per CDR3 protein. This table holds around 380,000 distinct CDR3 sequences, roughly 5% found once. The table lists this clonotype with a few counts. The sample in question was whole blood, obtained in connection with sensitization to the hapten diphenylcyclopropenone (DPC). V is TRBV5-6 and J is TRBJ2-1, with 11 bases lining up with TRBD2. The source of this sequence is a woman aged 50 to 60 with alopecia areata. Some clones in this sample may be carry-over from other donors' samples. CDR3 amino acids: CASILRLAGLYNEQFF. The CDR3, as DNA: TGTGCCAGCATCCTACGACTAGCGGGACTCTACAATGAGCAGTTCTTC.